This T cell receptor (beta chain) was identified during a study of blood T cell repertoires in COVID-19 (dated by TCRdb to the early 2020s). Looking at the study overall: The collaborator samples originated in the United States, Italy and Spain and spanned the acute and convalescent phases of COVID-19. The prospective study material was composed of cDNA or gDNA derived from T cells, B-cell-depleted T cells, or PBMCs. Deeply sampled blood TCRbeta repertoires from subjects exposed to, actively infected with, or recovered from COVID-19 were included in the dataset. The repertoires were made available in a free public database intended to serve as a resource for research on the immune response to SARS-CoV-2. The samples were drawn from two sources: the first 160 participants of the ongoing ImmuneRACE study, and 1,200 or so subjects contributed by 6 global collaborators. Sample metadata almost always included a de-identified subject ID, COVID-19 status, age in years and sex. Where available, HLA class I and class II types were obtained from metadata supplied by the sample provider rather than from assay-based typing.

The immunoSEQ Assay, a bias-controlled multiplex PCR, was used to amplify TCRbeta CDR3 regions from genomic DNA. The study's own analysis went as follows. Within the assay, amplification of reference gene primers was used to estimate how many nucleated cells each sample contained. To quantify the absolute abundance of each unique TCRbeta CDR3 rearrangement, sequence reads were collapsed and filtered. Productive Simpson clonality was computed per sample as the square root of Simpson's diversity index over productive rearrangements. This is the immuneACCESS table as TCRdb keeps it, with only in-frame sequences that have V and J called. A part of the clones is gone; compared with another copy, unresolved V genes explain less than half, and the rest is unexplained. V, J and clone size reflect that table, while D and trimming were determined from the DNA. The sample table shows approximately 250,000 clones, and around 90% are seen once. The ten largest make up approximately 0.8% of the sample.

CDR3 length: 14 amino acids, cysteine to phenylalanine. Only the CDR3 DNA stays, 42 bases, in frame from base 1. CDR1 LNHDA and CDR2 SQIVND are derived from the germline V gene (reference sequence). At the junction V is shortened by 6 bases and J by 1 base, with 9 bases in between. As to this clone: The antigen it recognizes is unknown. Base qualities are not at hand, and no much larger clone is one base apart.

In Seattle, one collaborating source enrolled patients while the infection was active and tracked those patients longitudinally over the course of disease. Whole blood was collected in K2EDTA tubes by collaborating institutions according to the institutions' own protocols. For TCRbeta analysis, collaborator samples were shipped as frozen whole blood, as isolated PBMCs, or as DNA extracted from either sample type. On the study overall, not on this receptor specifically: The quantity of clinical and demographic metadata differed by source and by participant and was supplied without curation.

The chain links TRBV19 with TRBJ1-4; the D segment could be TRBD1, given 6 matching bases. The sequence was obtained from a man in his thirties or forties with COVID-19, enrolled during active disease. The sequenced sample consisted of peripheral blood. The encoded CDR3 is CASSLQGTNEKLFF. The DNA sequence reads TGTGCCAGTAGCCTACAGGGAACTAATGAAAAACTGTTTTTT. Joined to the reference TRBV19 and TRBJ1-4 proteins, this CDR3 gives the full variable domain: DGGITQSPKYLFRKEGQNVTLSCEQNLNHDAMYWYRQDPGQGLRLIYYSQIVNDFQKGDIAEGYSVSREKKESFPLTVTSAQKNPTAFYLCASSLQGTNEKLFFGSGTQLSVL.